These 6 T cell receptor beta chains came from one sample sequenced in a study of blood T cells in healthy people across ages. With a J-beta primer mix and a sample-barcoded 5' primer, a second PCR ran about 6 to 11 cycles. A single record per CDR3 protein comes from TCRdb applying MiXCR to the 5' RACE reads. The sample shows about 900,000 distinct CDR3 sequences, 45% to 50% of them seen only once. Sequenced sample: blood. Source of these receptors: a man aged 25 to 45 in good health.

This clonotype has only a few counts. The CDR3 sequence is CASSRQPLYEQYF. CDR3 bases: TGTGCCAGCTCTCGGCAGCCCCTCTACGAGCAGTACTTC. The chain employs TRBV14 and TRBJ2-7; D call uncertain. V was cut by 8 bases and J by 3 bases, with 14 bases left in between. This CDR3 has 13 residues. The V gene's germline CDR1 is SGHDN and CDR2 FVKESK.

The chain couples TRBV2 to TRBJ2-6, with 10 bases fitting TRBD1. V lost 7 bases to trimming and J lost 0 bases; unmatched junction nucleotides: 6. The length of the CDR3 is 17 residues. Germline V gene lookup returns CDR1 SNHLY and CDR2 FYNNEI. CDR3 loop: CASMGTGVLSGANVLTF. The CDR3 bases are TGTGCCAGCATGGGGACAGGGGTTCTCTCTGGGGCCAACGTCCTGACTTTC.

This clonotype was counted only a few times. The chain uses TRBV20-1 and TRBJ2-1; weak D call: TRBD2 (6 bases). The CDR3 length is 17 residues. Trimming shortened V by 0 bases and J by 0 bases, and 15 bases separated the two germline ends. Germline assignment: CDR1 DFQATT and CDR2 SNEGSKA (reference sequence). CDR3 region: CSARDRRARGSYNEQFF. For the CDR3, the DNA is TGCAGTGCTAGAGATAGGAGGGCCCGGGGCTCCTACAATGAGCAGTTCTTC.

The gene calls are TRBV11-2 and TRBJ2-4; no reliable D call. Germline CDR1 and CDR2: SGHAT and FQNNGV. The V gene lost 1 base and the J gene lost 0 bases, with 7 bases spanning the gap. CDR3 size: 15 residues. Written as DNA, the CDR3 is TGTGCCAGCAGCTTAGCGGCCTTAGCCAAAAACATTCAGTACTTC. Its protein product is CASSLAALAKNIQYF.

The chain employs TRBV7-9 and TRBJ1-4; the D is unclear. Germline V CDR1 and CDR2: SEHNR, FQNEAQ (reference sequence). V lost 5 bases and J 8 bases, leaving 18 bases between the germline ends. The length of the CDR3 is 15 residues. The CDR3, as DNA: TGTGCCAGCAGCCCGGATAGTTTGTTCTCAGAAAAACTGTTTTTT. It specifies CASSPDSLFSEKLFF.

V is TRBV20-1 and J is TRBJ2-1; no definite D call. The germline gives CDR1 DFQATT, CDR2 SNEGSKA (reference sequence). V was cut by 6 bases and J by 8 bases, with 17 bases left in between. The CDR3 has 13 residues. The CDR3 DNA is TGCAGTGCACCCCCGGGTGAACGGGATGAGCAGTTCTTC. Translated: CSAPPGERDEQFF.